The sequence of this TCR beta chain was determined in a study of beta chain features in type 1 diabetes. Broader study findings: High TCR expression in some cells could lead to their over-representation in cDNA sequencing.

cDNA synthesis used the whole RNA isolate, giving expressed TCRB sequences. Assay: immunoSEQ multiplex PCR; the TCRdb copy retains only in-frame clones and omits some. The table has fewer than 350,000 clones, roughly 8% seen once. Germline V gene lookup returns CDR1 KGHSH and CDR2 LQKENI. V dropped 4 bases and J dropped 3 bases, with 10 bases sitting between them. This CDR3 is built from 13 residues. The table lists this clone with a few counts. Its cognate antigen is unknown. The source is a young woman in good health. Sequenced material: central memory CD4+ T cells from blood. J is TRBJ2-7 and V is TRBV18, with unresolved D. The CDR3 is CASSQAHNYEQYF. Here the CDR3 DNA reads TGTGCCAGCTCACAGGCACACAACTACGAGCAGTACTTC.